This is a list of T cell receptor beta chains from one sample in a study of shared clonotypes between healthy human individuals. The assay was immunoSEQ multiplex PCR, and TCRdb's table has in-frame clones only and misses some. The sample lists approximately 2.4 million clones; approximately 94% were seen once. Sequencing was performed on naive CD4+ T cells sorted from blood. These receptors were collected from a man between 18 and 29 years old in good health. The CDR3 runs from the conserved cysteine through the conserved F or W. Fields, in order: J gene, V gene, CDR3 length, D gene, clone size, CDR3 DNA, CDR3 protein. A D gene is named only where the DNA matches it firmly. Clone size is shown for a subset of rows, as once, few, many or a class of expanded clone.

TRBJ2-3 | TRBV7-2 | 12 | NA | once | TGTGCCAGCACCGTTCAGGGAGGCGCGCAGTATTTT | CASTVQGGAQYF
TRBJ1-5 | TRBV6-5 | 14 | NA | NA | TGTGCCAGCAGTTACTCGGGAGGCAATCAGCCCCAGCATTTT | CASSYSGGNQPQHF
TRBJ2-2 | TRBV14 | 14 | NA | NA | TGTGCCAGCAGCCAAGTCCTCCAAGCCGGGGAGCTGTTTTTT | CASSQVLQAGELFF
TRBJ2-3 | TRBV5-1 | 14 | NA | NA | TGCGCCAGCAGCCGACGGGGGGCACCAGATACGCAGTATTTT | CASSRRGAPDTQYF
TRBJ2-3 | TRBV11-3 | 15 | TRBD2 | NA | TGTGCCAGCAGCTACTTAGCGGGGGGGACAGATACGCAGTATTTT | CASSYLAGGTDTQYF
TRBJ1-5 | TRBV5-1 | 15 | NA | NA | TGCGCCAGCAGCTTGGAAGGTATTAGCAATCAGCCCCAGCATTTT | CASSLEGISNQPQHF
TRBJ2-1 | TRBV7-8 | 15 | NA | NA | TGTGCCAGCAGCTTACTAAGCGGACTATACAATGAGCAGTTCTTC | CASSLLSGLYNEQFF
TRBJ2-1 | TRBV9 | 16 | TRBD2 | NA | TGTGCCAGCAGCTCCTCCGGGACTAGCGGGACGGGTGAGCAGTTCTTC | CASSSSGTSGTGEQFF
TRBJ2-7 | TRBV14 | 14 | NA | NA | TGTGCCAGCAGCCAGGGCAGTCTCGTCTACGAGCAGTACTTC | CASSQGSLVYEQYF
TRBJ1-1 | TRBV18 | 15 | NA | NA | TGTGCCACATCACTGGGGGAGATCCCGAACACTGAAGCTTTCTTT | CATSLGEIPNTEAFF
TRBJ2-7 | TRBV2 | 13 | TRBD1 | NA | TGTGCCAGCAGGCGGGACAGGGTGGTCGAGCAGTACTTC | CASRRDRVVEQYF
TRBJ2-7 | TRBV7-2 | 19 | TRBD2 | NA | TGTGCCAGCAGCTTAGCCGGTAGGGCTAGCGGGAGGGCCTTGGACGAGCAGTACTTC | CASSLAGRASGRALDEQYF
TRBJ1-5 | TRBV28 | 17 | NA | NA | TGTGCCAGTTCCGGGACCTATGGCCCCTCTGCCCACCAGCCCCAGCATTTT | CASSGTYGPSAHQPQHF
TRBJ2-1 | TRBV5-1 | 15 | TRBD2 | NA | TGCGCCAGCAGCGGTAGCGGGAACCTATACAATGAGCAGTTCTTC | CASSGSGNLYNEQFF
TRBJ1-1 | TRBV19 | 13 | TRBD1 | NA | TGTGCCAGTAGTAACAGGGGGCGCACTGAAGCTTTCTTT | CASSNRGRTEAFF
TRBJ2-7 | TRBV28 | 14 | TRBD1 | NA | TGTGCCAGCAGTTCCGGGACAGGGCGTTACGAGCAGTACTTC | CASSSGTGRYEQYF
TRBJ1-2 | TRBV6-5 | 14 | TRBD1 | NA | TGTGCCAGCAGACGACCACAGGGGTCCTATGGCTACACCTTC | CASRRPQGSYGYTF
TRBJ1-2 | TRBV7-9 | 13 | NA | NA | TGTGCCAGCAGCTCAGATCTTGGCTATGGCTACACCTTC | CASSSDLGYGYTF
TRBJ1-1 | TRBV4-1 | 13 | TRBD1 | few | TGCGCCAGCAGTCGACGACAGGGCGCTGAAGCTTTCTTT | CASSRRQGAEAFF
TRBJ1-5 | TRBV6-1 | 14 | NA | NA | TGTGCCAGCAGCTTCAAGGGGTTCGATCAGCCCCAGCATTTT | CASSFKGFDQPQHF
TRBJ2-7 | TRBV28 | 14 | NA | NA | TGTGCCAGCAGTTTGGAGGAAATAGCCTACGAGCAGTACTTC | CASSLEEIAYEQYF
TRBJ1-1 | TRBV19 | 14 | TRBD1 | NA | TGTGCCAGTAGAGCAGGGGGCAGGGTAGGAGTAGCTTTCTTT | CASRAGGRVGVAFF
TRBJ2-6 | TRBV7-2 | 16 | NA | NA | TGTGCCAGTGGGACGACGTTTAGCTCTGGGGCCAACGTCCTGACTTTC | CASGTTFSSGANVLTF
TRBJ1-3 | TRBV7-2 | 13 | NA | NA | TGTGCCAGCAGCTTATATGTTAGTAACACCATATATTTT | CASSLYVSNTIYF
TRBJ2-5 | TRBV19 | 15 | NA | NA | TGTGCCAGTAGTACCAACAGGCTGTACCAAGAGACCCAGTACTTC | CASSTNRLYQETQYF
TRBJ1-2 | TRBV2 | 14 | NA | once | TGTGCCAGCAGTGAAATAGGGGGAACCTATGGCTACACCTTC | CASSEIGGTYGYTF
TRBJ2-7 | TRBV18 | 15 | NA | NA | TGTGCCAGCTCACCCGCGGGGAGGGGGGCTGAGGAGCAGTACTTC | CASSPAGRGAEEQYF
TRBJ2-7 | TRBV10-3 | 15 | TRBD2 | NA | TGTGCCATCAGTGAGTCGGGGGGGGATAACTACGAGCAGTACTTC | CAISESGGDNYEQYF
TRBJ2-7 | TRBV4-2 | 15 | TRBD2 | NA | TGTGCCAGCAGCCAAGAGGGCGGGGGGGCCTTAGAGCAGTACTTC | CASSQEGGGALEQYF